Following are 18 T cell receptor beta chains from one sample sequenced in a study of tissue T cells after allogeneic stem cell transplantation. Time point noted: mouse harvest day 7 after allogeneic transplant. Each mouse received 10^7 T-cell-depleted marrow cells plus 10^6 splenic CD5+ T cells by tail vein. Some clones are missing from TCRdb's copy, which holds only in-frame ones; the method was immunoSEQ multiplex PCR. This sample has 6,000 or so clones, with 45% to 55% found just once. Source material: gut tissue. All receptors derive from a female BALB/c mouse given C57BL/6 T cells with graft-versus-host disease after an allogeneic hematopoietic cell transplant.

In its sample, this clone was seen a few times. The genes and germline here are from mouse. The read finishes 1 residue shy of the CDR3 end, and the germline J gene is used to complete it. V usage is TRBV16 and J usage is TRBJ2-7, with D maybe TRBD1 (6 bases). Germline V CDR1 and CDR2: SGHSA, FRNQAP. This CDR3 contains 12 residues. V dropped 6 bases and J dropped 7 bases, with 13 bases sitting between them. The CDR3 protein is CASSPQGGEQYF. Incomplete CDR3 DNA: TGTGCAAGCAGTCCACAGGGTGGAGAACAGTAC.

As regards this clone: Genes and germline come from the mouse. CDR3 region: CASSPYYAEQFF. CDR3 DNA, as far as it was read: TGTGCCAGCAGCCCCTACTATGCTGAGCAGTTC. This sequence joins TRBV26 and TRBJ2-1, with unresolved D. The read terminates 1 residue ahead of where the CDR3 ends, so the germline J gene completes it. Germline V lookup: CDR1 KGHPV, CDR2 FQNQEV (reference sequence). The CDR3 contains 12 residues. The V and J ends lost 6 bases and 2 bases respectively, with 5 bases between them.

A word on this clone: The gene symbols are mouse symbols. The missing CDR3 end, 1 residue past where the read stops, is filled in from the germline J gene. V gene TRBV20 combines with J gene TRBJ2-7; TRBD2 matches at 11 bases. Germline CDR1 and CDR2: GFQATS and STVNSAI. V was pared by 4 bases and J by 6 bases, with 8 bases of the junction left unmatched. The CDR3 spans 14 residues. The part of the CDR3 DNA that was read is TGTGGTGCTACCAACTGGGGGGGCGCGGCTGAACAGTAC. Amino acids: CGATNWGGAAEQY. The CDR3, in full, reads CGATNWGGAAEQYF.

A remark on this clone: The gene names given are mouse names. Read coverage stops 1 residue before the CDR3 terminus; the germline J gene supplies the remainder. The V and J genes are TRBV13-2 and TRBJ2-5; D is possibly TRBD2 (6 bases). Germline assignment: CDR1 NNHNN and CDR2 SYGAGS (reference sequence). V lost 0 bases and J lost 4, with 9 bases in between. The CDR3 length is 14 residues. CDR3 protein: CASGDARGEDTQYF. CDR3 DNA (partial): TGTGCCAGCGGTGATGCTCGGGGGGAAGACACCCAGTAC.

This clone was counted a single time. The genes and germline here are from mouse. The part of the CDR3 DNA that was read is TGTGCCAGCAGTCCGGGACTGGGGTGGCCCGGGCAGCTCTAC. Its protein product is CASSPGLGWPGQLY. The whole CDR3 protein reads CASSPGLGWPGQLYF. The chain recombines TRBV26 with TRBJ2-2; 10 bases match TRBD2. Read data end 1 residue before the CDR3 end; the end is taken from the germline J gene. Trimming cost V 4 bases and J 6 bases; bases outside gene matches: 5. The CDR3 runs 15 residues. CDR1 KGHPV and CDR2 FQNQEV come from the germline V gene (reference sequence).

Concerning this clone itself: Gene names refer to mouse genes. The CDR3 end falls 1 residue outside the read, so it is completed with the germline J gene. This rearrangement joins TRBV3 to TRBJ2-1; no clear D. Germline lookup yields CDR1 SNHLY and CDR2 FYNGKV (reference sequence). Between the trimmed V and J ends, which lost 3 bases and 3 bases, there was a span of 0 bases. This CDR3 comprises 11 residues. The covered CDR3 bases are TGTGCCAGCAGCTTCTATGCTGAGCAGTTC. Its protein is CASSFYAEQF. The entire CDR3 protein reads CASSFYAEQFF. The variable domain in full, completed from reference TRBV3 and TRBJ2-1, reads GPKVLQIPSHQIIDMGQMVTLNCDPVSNHLYFYWYKQILGQQMEFLVNFYNGKVMEKSKLFKDQFSVERPDGSYFTLKIQPTALEDSAVYFCASSFYAEQFFGPGTRLTVL.

This clone turned up a few times. The gene symbols are mouse symbols. The read is 1 residue too short to cover the CDR3 end, so that end is filled in from the germline J gene. This chain joins TRBV12-2 and TRBJ2-1, with 8 bases identical to TRBD2. Per germline, CDR1 SGHLS and CDR2 HYDKME. V was pared by 0 bases and J by 3 bases, with 0 bases of the junction left unmatched. The CDR3 extends over 14 amino acids. CDR3 DNA, as far as it was read: TGTGCCAGCTCTCTCGACTGGGGCTATGCTGAGCAGTTC. Protein sequence: CASSLDWGYAEQF. The complete CDR3 protein is CASSLDWGYAEQFF.

This clone turned up a few times. Genes and germline are mouse. Sequencing ends 1 residue short of the CDR3 end; the germline J gene provides the rest. The gene calls are TRBV17 and TRBJ2-1; either TRBD1 or TRBD2 may fit D (6 bases each). The CDR3 consists of 13 residues. Trimming stripped 3 bases from V and 7 bases from J, with 10 bases between. Germline V gene lookup returns CDR1 MNHDT and CDR2 YYDKIL. The covered CDR3 bases are TGTGCTAGCAGTAGGGGGGCGCGGGCTGAGCAGTTC. This gives the protein CASSRGARAEQF. The full-length CDR3 reads as CASSRGARAEQFF. The entire variable domain, with the rest obtained from reference TRBV17 and TRBJ2-1, is as follows: DTTVKQNPRYKLARVGKPVNLICSQTMNHDTMYWYQKKPNQAPKLLLFYYDKILNREADTFEKFQSSRPNNSFCSLYIGSAGLEYSAMYLCASSRGARAEQFFGPGTRLTVL.

This clone was observed a handful of times. Any gene name here is a mouse gene name. Read coverage stops 1 residue before the CDR3 terminus; the germline J gene supplies the remainder. The chain employs TRBV26 and TRBJ1-2, with TRBD1 matching 9 bases. The CDR3 extends over 14 amino acids. V dropped 4 bases and J dropped 4; count of bases not matched to a gene: 4. Germline lookup yields CDR1 KGHPV and CDR2 FQNQEV (reference sequence). The CDR3 spells CASSRDRAGSDYTF. The part of the CDR3 DNA that was read is TGTGCCAGCAGTCGGGACAGGGCGGGCTCCGACTACACC. The whole variable domain, filled in from reference TRBV26 and TRBJ1-2, reads NSKVIQTPRYLVKGQGQKAKMRCIPEKGHPVVFWYQQNKNNEFKFLINFQNQEVLQQIDMTEKRFSAECPSNSPCSLEIQSSEAGDSALYLCASSRDRAGSDYTFGSGTRLLVI.

To note about this clone: All gene names here are mouse names. Read coverage stops 1 residue before the CDR3 terminus; the germline J gene supplies the remainder. The genes are TRBV16 and TRBJ2-2; D might be TRBD1 (6 bases). Germline V CDR1 and CDR2: SGHSA, FRNQAP. V was pared by 0 bases and J by 2 bases, with 7 bases between. The CDR3 loop spans 15 amino acids. Incomplete CDR3 DNA: TGTGCAAGCAGCTTAGATACAGGGAACACCGGGCAGCTCTAC. Translating gives CASSLDTGNTGQLY. The entire CDR3 reads CASSLDTGNTGQLYF.

Worth noting for this clone: The gene names given are mouse names. The sequence runs out 1 residue before the end of the CDR3; the remainder is reconstructed from the germline J gene. The chain is built from TRBV4 and TRBJ2-5; D gene unclear. V was cut by 6 bases and J by 3 bases, with 4 bases left in between. The CDR3 contains 11 residues. Per the germline V gene, CDR1 is LGHDT and CDR2 is YNNKQL (reference sequence). Partial CDR3 DNA: TGTGCCAGCAGGGAACAAGACACCCAGTAC. Its protein product is CASREQDTQY. The whole CDR3 region reads CASREQDTQYF.

About this clone itself: Germline and genes: mouse. The sequence runs out 1 residue before the end of the CDR3; the remainder is reconstructed from the germline J gene. The rearrangement links TRBV13-3 to TRBJ1-1; D is ambiguous. Between the trimmed V and J ends, which lost 0 bases and 3 bases, there was a span of 6 bases. The CDR3 totals 13 residues. The germline V gene has CDR1 NNHDY and CDR2 SYVADS. The CDR3 bases that were read are TGTGCCAGCAGTGATGGGTGGGACACAGAAGTCTTC. This sequence encodes CASSDGWDTEVF. The entire CDR3 protein is CASSDGWDTEVFF.

This clone was seen a few times. Mouse names are used for the genes. The observed sequence ends 1 residue before the CDR3 terminus, with the missing tail filled in from the germline J gene. The chain links TRBV13-3 to TRBJ1-5, with D maybe TRBD1 (6 bases). This CDR3 is built from 15 residues. Per the germline V gene, CDR1 is NNHDY and CDR2 is SYVADS. Trimming cost V 1 base and J 4 bases, with 12 bases left between them. The CDR3 DNA, read in part, is TGTGCCAGCAGTGATCCCCAGGGGAGAAACCAGGCTCCGCTT. Its translation: CASSDPQGRNQAPL. The entire CDR3 sequence reads CASSDPQGRNQAPLF.

A note on this clone: Gene names refer to mouse genes. Sequencing ends 1 residue short of the CDR3 end; the germline J gene provides the rest. The chain joins TRBV15 to TRBJ2-7; D not certain. The CDR3 is 11 amino acids. V dropped 3 bases and J dropped 4 bases, with 4 bases sitting between them. In germline, CDR1 is SGHND, CDR2 FRSKSL. CDR3 protein: CASSFAYEQYF. The sequenced part of the CDR3 DNA is TGTGCCAGCAGTTTCGCTTATGAACAGTAC.

As for this clone: The gene names here belong to mouse. The read comes to an end 1 residue before the CDR3 does, leaving the germline J gene to fill in the end. The gene calls are TRBV3 and TRBJ1-2; TRBD1 is a possible D gene (6 bases). Trimming removed 3 bases from V and 2 bases from J, with 7 bases in between. This CDR3 has 13 amino acids. Per germline, CDR1 SNHLY and CDR2 FYNGKV (reference sequence). The CDR3 DNA, read in part, is TGTGCCAGCAGCTTCCAGGGGAACTCCGACTACACC. Protein product: CASSFQGNSDYT. The CDR3 in its entirety is CASSFQGNSDYTF. Complete variable domain (other parts from reference TRBV3 and TRBJ1-2): GPKVLQIPSHQIIDMGQMVTLNCDPVSNHLYFYWYKQILGQQMEFLVNFYNGKVMEKSKLFKDQFSVERPDGSYFTLKIQPTALEDSAVYFCASSFQGNSDYTFGSGTRLLVI.

Note on this clone: Genes and germline come from the mouse. The CDR3 is cut off 1 residue early in the read; its end comes from the germline J gene. J is TRBJ2-5 and V is TRBV31; possible D gene TRBD2, 7 bases. This CDR3 has 15 amino acids. CDR1 is GKSSPN, CDR2 SITVG, per germline. Trimming cost V 0 bases and J 0 bases, with 10 bases left between them. CDR3 DNA, as far as it was read: TGTGCCTGGAGTCTAGGGGGGCTTAACCAAGACACCCAGTAC. Translating gives CAWSLGGLNQDTQY. The entire CDR3 reads CAWSLGGLNQDTQYF.

The table lists this clone with a count of one. Gene names and germline match the mouse. The read comes to an end 1 residue before the CDR3 does, leaving the germline J gene to fill in the end. The chain joins TRBV26 to TRBJ2-7, with D hard to call. This CDR3 has 12 residues. Trimming cost V 0 bases and J 4 bases, with 4 bases left between them. Germline V gene lookup returns CDR1 KGHPV and CDR2 FQNQEV (reference sequence). CDR3 DNA, as far as it was read: TGTGCCAGCAGTCTGTCTCAGTATGAACAGTAC. It yields the protein CASSLSQYEQY. The full CDR3 protein is CASSLSQYEQYF.

This clone occurred a few times. Gene names are mouse gene names. The read terminates 1 residue before the CDR3 end, so the remaining end is supplied by the germline J gene. The rearrangement links TRBV14 to TRBJ1-5; D remains ambiguous. The CDR3 has 14 amino acids. Trimming cost V 5 bases and J 0 bases, with 9 bases left between them. The V gene's germline CDR1 is SGHDT and CDR2 FRDEAV. The DNA read from the CDR3 is TGTGCCAGCAGCCTTCGGAGTAACAACCAGGCTCCGCTT. Protein: CASSLRSNNQAPL. The CDR3, in full, reads CASSLRSNNQAPLF.